The 30 T cell receptor beta chains reported below all come from one sample, sequenced in a study of human T cells and chemical hapten exposure. TCRdb re-analysed the RACE reads in MiXCR, keeping a single row per CDR3 protein. The sample lists about 45,000 distinct CDR3 sequences; 3.5% to 5% were seen once. Time point specified: healthy volunteer bleed at 2 weeks. Whole blood that had not been fractionated was the source of extracted total RNA. The sample taken for sequencing was whole blood. The receptors stem from a human donor in good health. Some clones in this sample may be carry-over from other donors' samples.

This chain uses TRBV6-1 with TRBJ2-1; the D is unclear. Trimming cost V 3 bases and J 5 bases, with 5 bases left between them. This CDR3 is built from 12 residues. CDR1 and CDR2 from the germline V gene are MNHNS and SASEGT. Written as DNA, the CDR3 is TGTGCCAGCAGTGAGGGTCACAATGAGCAGTTCTTC. It codes for CASSEGHNEQFF.

The rearrangement joins TRBV3-1 to TRBJ2-7; 7 bases map to TRBD2. Germline CDR1 LGHDT, CDR2 YNNKEL (reference sequence). The CDR3 runs to 16 residues. With 2 bases clipped from V and 4 bases from J, the junction kept 11 bases outside the gene matches. The CDR3 DNA sequence: TGTGCCAGCAGCCAATGGCCTAGCGGCCCTTCTTACGAGCAGTACTTC. It specifies CASSQWPSGPSYEQYF.

The CDR3 sequence: CASSLGGRGETQYF. The CDR3, as DNA: TGTGCCAGCAGTTTAGGGGGGCGAGGAGAGACCCAGTACTTC. The V call is TRBV28, the J call TRBJ2-5; D may correspond to TRBD1 or TRBD2 (6 bases each). Trimming took 2 bases from V and 4 from J, leaving 11 bases between them. Germline V gene sequence: CDR1 MDHEN, CDR2 SYDVKM. The CDR3 is made up of 14 amino acids. Complete variable domain (other parts from reference TRBV28 and TRBJ2-5): DVKVTQSSRYLVKRTGEKVFLECVQDMDHENMFWYRQDPGLGLRLIYFSYDVKMKEKGDIPEGYSVSREKKERFSLILESASTNQTSMYLCASSLGGRGETQYFGPGTRLLVL.

The chain couples TRBV6-1 to TRBJ1-5; D is perhaps TRBD1 (6 bases). V dropped 8 bases and J dropped 6 bases, with 26 bases sitting between them. CDR1 and CDR2 from the germline V gene are MNHNS and SASEGT. The CDR3 contains 17 residues. CDR3 in DNA: TGTGCCAGCGCCGCTCCCTGGGGGCAGGGGCAGGGTCAGCCCCAGCATTTT. This codes for CASAAPWGQGQGQPQHF.

This clonotype was counted many times. The chain is built from TRBV14 and TRBJ1-4, with 11 bases lining up with TRBD1. Germline lookup yields CDR1 SGHDN and CDR2 FVKESK. The CDR3 loop spans 16 amino acids. The J segment lost 6 bases and the V segment lost 2 bases, leaving 5 bases of the junction unmatched. The CDR3 loop is CASSQRPGQGDEKLFF. The DNA for the CDR3 is TGTGCCAGCAGCCAACGCCCGGGACAGGGGGATGAAAAACTGTTTTTT.

The rearrangement links TRBV11-2 to TRBJ2-3; TRBD2 aligns across 8 bases. CDR1 is SGHAT, CDR2 FQNNGV, per germline. The CDR3 covers 14 residues. The V gene end was trimmed by 10 bases and the J gene end by 2 bases; junction bases not matched to a gene: 8. The CDR3 region has the DNA TGTGCCACCCAGTGGACTAGCTACACAGATACGCAGTATTTT. Translating it yields CATQWTSYTDTQYF.

This clonotype has a count of ten or more. The chain uses TRBV24-1 and TRBJ2-1; TRBD2 matches at 16 bases. Germline values: CDR1 KGHDR, CDR2 SFDVKD. The CDR3 consists of 21 residues. Trimming cost V 2 bases and J 10 bases; bases outside gene matches: 19. DNA of the CDR3: TGTGCCACCAGTGATTCCCCGGACAGGGGAAGGGGACTAGCGGGAGGGAAGGAGCAGTTCTTC. Translating gives CATSDSPDRGRGLAGGKEQFF.

At least ten counts were recorded for this clonotype. This chain connects TRBV7-8 to TRBJ2-7; TRBD1 or TRBD2 may be the D gene (5 bases each). The V gene lost 5 bases and the J gene lost 6 bases, with 17 bases spanning the gap. The germline V gene encodes CDR1 SGHVS and CDR2 FQNEAQ. This CDR3 is built from 14 residues. The CDR3 DNA reads as TGTGCCAGCAGCACAATCGTTGGGGCGGGCGAGCAGTACTTC. Translation gives CASSTIVGAGEQYF.

Many counts were recorded for this clonotype. This chain links TRBV27 with TRBJ2-7; D gene ambiguous. Germline V gene lookup returns CDR1 MNHEY and CDR2 SMNVEV (reference sequence). V gave up 6 bases and J gave up 2 bases, with 14 bases separating them. The CDR3 has 14 amino acids. This CDR3 is CASRRFRWAYEQYF. The CDR3 DNA follows: TGTGCCAGCAGGCGTTTCCGGTGGGCCTACGAGCAGTACTTC.

The sample holds a few counts of this clonotype. The chain joins TRBV30 to TRBJ2-3, with 7 positions matching TRBD1. Germline CDR1 reads GTSNPN; CDR2 reads SVGIG (reference sequence). The ends lost 3 bases at V and 2 bases at J; junction bases unmatched: 8. The CDR3 consists of 15 residues. CDR3 nucleotide sequence: TGTGCCTGGAGACAGGGGCTAGCCCCCACAGATACGCAGTATTTT. Its protein product is CAWRQGLAPTDTQYF. The complete variable domain, with remaining parts taken from reference TRBV30 and TRBJ2-3, reads SQTIHQWPATLVQPVGSPLSLECTVEGTSNPNLYWYRQAAGRGLQLLFYSVGIGQISSEVPQNLSASRPQDRQFILSSKKLLLSDSGFYLCAWRQGLAPTDTQYFGPGTRLTVL.

This clonotype was counted between two and nine times. This sequence joins TRBV25-1 and TRBJ2-5; TRBD1 aligns across 7 bases. The CDR3 is 15 residues long. J gave up 5 bases and V 3 bases, and 9 bases lay outside the gene matches. Germline values: CDR1 MGHDK, CDR2 SYGVNS. CDR3 in amino acids: CASSDRTGVGETQYF. The CDR3 nucleotides are TGTGCCAGCAGTGACCGAACAGGGGTCGGGGAGACCCAGTACTTC.

This clonotype appeared many times. The chain couples TRBV24-1 to TRBJ2-2; D is uncertain. V was cut by 3 bases and J by 1 base, with 2 bases left in between. Germline loops: CDR1 KGHDR, CDR2 SFDVKD. The CDR3 has 13 residues. DNA of the CDR3: TGTGCCACCAGTGATCAGAACACCGGGGAGCTGTTTTTT. This encodes CATSDQNTGELFF.

The rearrangement links TRBV7-2 to TRBJ1-2, with D possibly being TRBD1 (5 bases). Per germline, CDR1 SGHTA and CDR2 FQGNSA. Trimming shortened V by 5 bases and J by 8 bases, and 33 bases separated the two germline ends. CDR3 length: 19 residues. CDR3 in DNA: TGTGCCAGCAGCCCAGAGGGGAGCGATTGGAGGTATCTTATGGAGGGCTACACCTTC. Protein: CASSPEGSDWRYLMEGYTF.

The V and J genes are TRBV18 and TRBJ2-6; the D gene could be TRBD1 or TRBD2 (5 bases each). The CDR3 has 16 residues. Germline assignment: CDR1 KGHSH and CDR2 LQKENI. Trimming took 5 bases from V and 1 from J, leaving 12 bases between them. The CDR3 sequence: CASSGGSASGANVLTF. DNA for the CDR3: TGTGCCAGCTCAGGGGGTTCCGCATCTGGGGCCAACGTCCTGACTTTC.

The V gene is TRBV11-2, the J gene TRBJ2-1; 8 nucleotides align to TRBD2. Unmatched junction bases numbered 14, after V lost 6 bases and J lost 10 bases. CDR1 is SGHAT and CDR2 is FQNNGV in the germline V gene. The CDR3 contains 15 residues. CDR3 in DNA: TGTGCCAGCAGACAAACCGGGACTAGGTTCGAGGAGCAGTTCTTC. Its translation is CASRQTGTRFEEQFF.

This clonotype was seen only a few times. V usage is TRBV6-6 and J usage is TRBJ1-1; D remains ambiguous. V was trimmed by 8 bases and J by 1 base, leaving 5 bases between them. The CDR3 length is 11 residues. Germline CDR1 reads MNHNY; CDR2 reads SVGAGI (reference sequence). The CDR3 protein is CASRRNTEAFF. For the CDR3, the DNA is TGTGCCAGCCGGAGGAACACTGAAGCTTTCTTT.

This clonotype was seen repeatedly, ten times or more. The CDR3: CASGGPYEQYF. As DNA, the CDR3 is TGTGCCAGCGGGGGTCCCTACGAGCAGTACTTC. The V call is TRBV12-3 or TRBV12-4, the J call TRBJ2-7, with D perhaps TRBD1 or TRBD2 (5 bases each). The CDR3 sequence is 11 residues long. Trimming left V 8 bases short and J 2 bases short, with 7 bases between.

With respect to this clonotype: This may arise from a read error, as a much more abundant clone is one base away. The V gene is TRBV15, the J gene TRBJ2-2; D not resolved. The length of the CDR3 is 12 residues. CDR1 is LNHNV and CDR2 is YYDKDF in the germline V gene (reference sequence). CDR3 sequence: CATFTGTRELFF. CDR3 nucleotides: TGTGCCACCTTTACGGGCACCAGGGAGCTGTTTTTT.

With regard to this clonotype: Germline is not matched at one junction end, which may reflect a read error. The V call is TRBV20-1, the J call TRBJ1-1, with unresolved D. The CDR3 contains 15 residues. Per the germline V gene, CDR1 is DFQATT and CDR2 is SNEGSKA (reference sequence). The CDR3, as DNA: TGCAGTGCGAGAGTGCCGGGGAGGATGAACACTGAAGCTTTCTTT. This encodes CSARVPGRMNTEAFF.

This rearrangement joins TRBV2 to TRBJ2-1; D unclear. Germline V gene sequence: CDR1 SNHLY, CDR2 FYNNEI. With 4 bases removed from V and 0 bases from J, the gap between germline ends came to 10 bases. This CDR3 has 15 residues. The CDR3 nucleotides are TGTGCCAGCAGTGTCCTGGCTCCCTCCTACAATGAGCAGTTCTTC. Its translation is CASSVLAPSYNEQFF.

This clonotype was seen at least ten times. This chain connects TRBV3-1 to TRBJ2-7; 13 nucleotides line up with TRBD2. Unmatched junction bases numbered 7, after V lost 0 bases and J lost 5 bases. Germline-derived CDR1 and CDR2 are LGHDT and YNNKEL (reference sequence). CDR3 length equals 17 residues. The CDR3 sequence: CASSQEIRTSGSHEQYF. CDR3 bases: TGTGCCAGCAGCCAAGAGATAAGGACTAGCGGGAGTCACGAGCAGTACTTC.

This clonotype was found many times. The V and J genes are TRBV9 and TRBJ1-5; TRBD1 matches 7 bases. The CDR3 consists of 15 residues. Germline values: CDR1 SGDLS, CDR2 YYNGEE. The V and J ends lost 4 bases and 3 bases, in that order; junction bases with no gene match: 7. For the CDR3, the DNA is TGTGCCAGCAGCAAAGGGGGCGCTTCCAATCAGCCCCAGCATTTT. Protein: CASSKGGASNQPQHF. The full variable domain, in which reference TRBV9 and TRBJ1-5 provide the parts outside the CDR3, is DSGVTQTPKHLITATGQRVTLRCSPRSGDLSVYWYQQSLDQGLQFLIQYYNGEERAKGNILERFSAQQFPDLHSELNLSSLELGDSALYFCASSKGGASNQPQHFGDGTRLSIL.

At least ten counts were recorded for this clonotype. This sequence joins TRBV29-1 and TRBJ2-1, with D perhaps TRBD2 (6 bases). The CDR3 spans 12 residues. CDR1 is SQVTM, CDR2 ANQGSEA, per germline. The V end lost 5 bases, the J end lost 6 bases, and 11 bases lay between the germline ends. CDR3 protein: CSVWRDGNEQFF. In nucleotides, the CDR3 is TGCAGCGTTTGGCGGGATGGCAATGAGCAGTTCTTC.

Comments on this clonotype: A read error may explain this, as a much larger clone is one base away. V is TRBV5-4 and J is TRBJ1-6; D unclear. Germline CDR1 SGHNT, CDR2 YYREEE (reference sequence). The length of the CDR3 is 12 residues. The CDR3 is CGSSLSSSPLHF. The CDR3 coding sequence is TGTGGCAGCAGCCTTAGTAGTTCACCCCTCCACTTT.

This clonotype turned up a few times. The V and J genes are TRBV11-3 and TRBJ2-1; 7 nucleotides align to TRBD2. Trimming removed 1 base from V and 9 bases from J; junction bases left unmatched: 6. Germline CDR1 is SGHNT and CDR2 is YENEEA. The length of the CDR3 is 14 residues. Written as DNA, the CDR3 is TGTGCCAGCAGCTTAGTTGGGGGGGTCGGTGAGCAGTTCTTC. Translation: CASSLVGGVGEQFF.

This clonotype came up a few times. This chain links TRBV27 with TRBJ2-1; D gene uncertain. The CDR3 extends over 15 amino acids. V was trimmed by 3 bases and J by 0 bases, leaving 9 bases between them. The germline V gene encodes CDR1 MNHEY and CDR2 SMNVEV (reference sequence). DNA for the CDR3: TGTGCCAGCAGTTTGGGCCGGAGCTCCTACAATGAGCAGTTCTTC. Translation gives CASSLGRSSYNEQFF.

This clonotype was recorded many times. The J gene is TRBJ1-5, the V gene TRBV29-1; 10 nucleotides line up with TRBD1. The CDR3 sequence is 12 residues long. Germline trimming cut 6 bases from V and 5 bases from J; bases unmatched to any gene: 1. The germline gives CDR1 SQVTM, CDR2 ANQGSEA. The CDR3 region is CSVGTGDQPQHF. CDR3 coding DNA: TGCAGCGTGGGGACAGGGGATCAGCCCCAGCATTTT.

The sample holds many counts of this clonotype. The chain couples TRBV3-1 to TRBJ1-5, with 10 bases matching TRBD1. CDR1 is LGHDT and CDR2 is YNNKEL in the germline V gene (reference sequence). V trimming: 4 bases; J trimming: 1 base; junction bases outside the gene matches: 10. The CDR3 sequence is 18 residues long. CDR3 sequence reads: CASSPDDRGPLSNQPQHF. The CDR3, as DNA: TGTGCCAGCAGCCCGGATGACAGGGGGCCCCTAAGCAATCAGCCCCAGCATTTT.

There are many counts of this clonotype. The rearrangement links TRBV5-1 to TRBJ1-1; D is unclear. V was pared by 1 base and J by 1 base, with 2 bases between. Per germline, CDR1 SGHRS and CDR2 YFSETQ. CDR3 size: 12 residues. The CDR3 sequence is CASSLQNTEAFF. The CDR3 DNA is TGCGCCAGCAGCTTGCAGAACACTGAAGCTTTCTTT.

This clonotype was seen at least ten times. V usage is TRBV3-1 and J usage is TRBJ1-3; tentatively, D is TRBD1 (5 bases). The CDR3 has 16 residues. The germline V and J ends were trimmed by 4 bases and 0 bases, with 13 bases remaining between them. CDR1 and CDR2 (germline): LGHDT, YNNKEL (reference sequence). CDR3 amino acids: CASSPRDGFSGNTIYF. The CDR3 nucleotides read TGTGCCAGCAGCCCCCGGGACGGATTCTCTGGAAACACCATATATTTT. The variable domain in full, completed from reference TRBV3-1 and TRBJ1-3, reads DTAVSQTPKYLVTQMGNDKSIKCEQNLGHDTMYWYKQDSKKFLKIMFSYNNKELIINETVPNRFSPKSPDKAHLNLHINSLELGDSAVYFCASSPRDGFSGNTIYFGEGSWLTVV.